A selection of T cell receptor beta chains follows, all from one sample in a study of T cells in localized non-small cell lung cancer. Assay used: immunoSEQ multiplex PCR; TCRdb lists only in-frame clones, some missing. The table lists 75,000 to 80,000 clones, about 88% of them singletons. This specimen consisted of peripheral blood, obtained before any cancer treatment. The receptor source for this set is a woman aged 40-75 years with stage I squamous cell lung carcinoma. Each CDR3 is given with its conserved first and last residue. The order of the fields is J gene, V gene, CDR3 length, D gene, clone size, CDR3 DNA, CDR3 protein. D genes are given only for firm matches. Where a row states a size, it is once, few, many or the class of an expanded clone; other rows omit it.

j_gene: TRBJ1-6; v_gene: TRBV27; len: 15; d_gene: NA; abundance: once; CDR3nt: TGTGCCAGCAGTTTGAGAGGGACCTATAATTCACCCCTCCACTTT; CDR3aa: CASSLRGTYNSPLHF
j_gene: TRBJ1-3; v_gene: TRBV7-8; len: 15; d_gene: NA; abundance: NA; CDR3nt: TGTGCCAGCAGCTTAGAACTCCTCTCTGGAAACACCATATATTTT; CDR3aa: CASSLELLSGNTIYF
j_gene: TRBJ2-3; v_gene: TRBV5-1; len: 14; d_gene: NA; abundance: NA; CDR3nt: TGCGCCAGCAGGGGCCCGCCCTTCACAGATACGCAGTATTTT; CDR3aa: CASRGPPFTDTQYF
j_gene: TRBJ2-3; v_gene: TRBV7-7; len: 16; d_gene: NA; abundance: NA; CDR3nt: TGTGCTAGCAGCTTAGGGCGCGGTCAGGGCAGGGATACGCAGTATTTT; CDR3aa: CASSLGRGQGRDTQYF
j_gene: TRBJ2-7; v_gene: TRBV11-2; len: 12; d_gene: NA; abundance: NA; CDR3nt: TGTGCCAGCAGCTTAGGGTCCTACGAGCAGTACTTC; CDR3aa: CASSLGSYEQYF
j_gene: TRBJ1-5; v_gene: TRBV6-1; len: 13; d_gene: NA; abundance: NA; CDR3nt: TGTGCCAGCAGTCAGGACAGAAATCAGCCCCAGCATTTT; CDR3aa: CASSQDRNQPQHF
j_gene: TRBJ2-1; v_gene: TRBV18; len: 16; d_gene: TRBD2; abundance: NA; CDR3nt: TGTGCCAGCTCACCACCCTCCAGCGGGGGAGCGAATGAGCAGTTCTTC; CDR3aa: CASSPPSSGGANEQFF
j_gene: TRBJ1-2; v_gene: TRBV23-1; len: 14; d_gene: TRBD1; abundance: NA; CDR3nt: TGCGCCAGCAGTCAATCCGGGACAGACTATGGCTACACCTTC; CDR3aa: CASSQSGTDYGYTF
j_gene: TRBJ2-1; v_gene: TRBV11-2; len: 14; d_gene: NA; abundance: NA; CDR3nt: TGTGCCAGCAGCCCGGGATTAGTCCACAATGAGCAGTTCTTC; CDR3aa: CASSPGLVHNEQFF
j_gene: TRBJ2-3; v_gene: TRBV23-1; len: 16; d_gene: TRBD1; abundance: once; CDR3nt: TGCGCCAGCAGTCGCCCACGGGACAGAGGGCCAGATACGCAGTATTTT; CDR3aa: CASSRPRDRGPDTQYF
j_gene: TRBJ1-1; v_gene: TRBV19; len: 14; d_gene: NA; abundance: NA; CDR3nt: TGTGCCAGTACTACGAGGGCCGAGAACACTGAAGCTTTCTTT; CDR3aa: CASTTRAENTEAFF
j_gene: TRBJ1-4; v_gene: TRBV5-6; len: 15; d_gene: NA; abundance: NA; CDR3nt: TGTGCCAGCAGTTTTCGACCCGCAACTAATGAAAAACTGTTTTTT; CDR3aa: CASSFRPATNEKLFF
j_gene: TRBJ1-1; v_gene: TRBV9; len: 14; d_gene: NA; abundance: NA; CDR3nt: TGTGCCAGCAGCGTAGGGATCTGGGGCACTGAAGCTTTCTTT; CDR3aa: CASSVGIWGTEAFF
j_gene: TRBJ1-5; v_gene: TRBV6-5; len: 14; d_gene: NA; abundance: NA; CDR3nt: TGTGCCAGCAGTTACTCTGGAGGGGATCAGCCCCAGCATTTT; CDR3aa: CASSYSGGDQPQHF
j_gene: TRBJ2-2; v_gene: TRBV6-6; len: 14; d_gene: TRBD1; abundance: few; CDR3nt: TGTGCCAGCAGTTTACAGGGGGTGGGCGGGGAGCTGTTTTTT; CDR3aa: CASSLQGVGGELFF
j_gene: TRBJ1-1; v_gene: TRBV9; len: 14; d_gene: NA; abundance: NA; CDR3nt: TGTGCCAGCAGCGTAGCACAGGAGAACACTGAAGCTTTCTTT; CDR3aa: CASSVAQENTEAFF
j_gene: TRBJ1-5; v_gene: TRBV10-1; len: 13; d_gene: NA; abundance: once; CDR3nt: TGCGCCAGCAGTGCAGGGCCTAATCAGCCCCAGCATTTT; CDR3aa: CASSAGPNQPQHF
j_gene: TRBJ1-1; v_gene: TRBV5-6; len: 14; d_gene: NA; abundance: NA; CDR3nt: TGTGCCAGCAGCTTGGTCCGGGGGAACACTGAAGCTTTCTTT; CDR3aa: CASSLVRGNTEAFF
j_gene: TRBJ1-6; v_gene: TRBV5-6; len: 14; d_gene: TRBD1; abundance: once; CDR3nt: TGTGCCAGCAGCTACGGACAGGGGAATTCACCCCTCCACTTT; CDR3aa: CASSYGQGNSPLHF
j_gene: TRBJ2-7; v_gene: TRBV5-1; len: 15; d_gene: NA; abundance: NA; CDR3nt: TGCGCCAGCAGCTTGCATGACAGGTCGGTCAGGGAGCAGTACTTC; CDR3aa: CASSLHDRSVREQYF
j_gene: TRBJ2-6; v_gene: TRBV19; len: 14; d_gene: NA; abundance: NA; CDR3nt: TGTGCCAGTAGTATTACGTCGGGAGCCAACGTCCTGACTTTC; CDR3aa: CASSITSGANVLTF
j_gene: TRBJ1-1; v_gene: TRBV27; len: 14; d_gene: TRBD1; abundance: few; CDR3nt: TGTGCCAGCAGTTTAGGGACAGGGGGCACTGAAGCTTTCTTT; CDR3aa: CASSLGTGGTEAFF
j_gene: TRBJ2-7; v_gene: TRBV13; len: 14; d_gene: NA; abundance: many; CDR3nt: TGTGCCAGCAGCCTCCGGACTACCTCCTACGAGCAGTACTTC; CDR3aa: CASSLRTTSYEQYF
j_gene: TRBJ1-1; v_gene: TRBV18; len: 13; d_gene: NA; abundance: NA; CDR3nt: TGTGCCAGCTCACCAACGCTCTCGACTGAAGCTTTCTTT; CDR3aa: CASSPTLSTEAFF
j_gene: TRBJ2-7; v_gene: TRBV5-1; len: 12; d_gene: NA; abundance: once; CDR3nt: TGCGCCAGCAGGACACAGGGCTCCGAGCAGTACTTC; CDR3aa: CASRTQGSEQYF
j_gene: TRBJ1-6; v_gene: TRBV9; len: 14; d_gene: NA; abundance: once; CDR3nt: TGTGCCAGCAGCGCAGGGACGCTTAATTCACCCCTCCACTTT; CDR3aa: CASSAGTLNSPLHF
j_gene: TRBJ2-2; v_gene: TRBV4-1; len: 15; d_gene: NA; abundance: NA; CDR3nt: TGCGCCAGCAGCCTCGAGACAGGGAACACCGGGGAGCTGTTTTTT; CDR3aa: CASSLETGNTGELFF
j_gene: TRBJ1-1; v_gene: TRBV19; len: 14; d_gene: NA; abundance: NA; CDR3nt: TGTGCCAGTAGTATCCCAGGGCCGAACACTGAAGCTTTCTTT; CDR3aa: CASSIPGPNTEAFF
j_gene: TRBJ1-2; v_gene: TRBV9; len: 16; d_gene: TRBD1; abundance: NA; CDR3nt: TGTGCCAGCAGCTCACAGGGACAGGGAAAAAGTCATGGCTACACCTTC; CDR3aa: CASSSQGQGKSHGYTF
j_gene: TRBJ1-2; v_gene: TRBV11-2; len: 12; d_gene: NA; abundance: few; CDR3nt: TGTGCCAGCAGCTTAGGAAAAGGAGACTACACCTTC; CDR3aa: CASSLGKGDYTF
j_gene: TRBJ1-1; v_gene: TRBV11-3; len: 14; d_gene: NA; abundance: NA; CDR3nt: TGTGCCAGCAGTGGAGACTCCTCGAACACTGAAGCTTTCTTT; CDR3aa: CASSGDSSNTEAFF
j_gene: TRBJ1-1; v_gene: TRBV10-1; len: 14; d_gene: TRBD1; abundance: NA; CDR3nt: TGCGCCAGCAGTGAGTCAGGGGGCTCGAGAGCGGCTTTCTTT; CDR3aa: CASSESGGSRAAFF
j_gene: TRBJ2-7; v_gene: TRBV30; len: 13; d_gene: NA; abundance: once; CDR3nt: TGTGCCTGGAGACCGGGCCAGAAATACGAGCAGTACTTC; CDR3aa: CAWRPGQKYEQYF
j_gene: TRBJ2-1; v_gene: TRBV11-2; len: 13; d_gene: NA; abundance: NA; CDR3nt: TGTGCCAGCAGCTTAGAGGGGGGCAATGAGCAGTTCTTC; CDR3aa: CASSLEGGNEQFF
j_gene: TRBJ1-2; v_gene: TRBV30; len: 14; d_gene: TRBD1; abundance: NA; CDR3nt: TGTGCCTGGATCCACGACAGGGTGTACTATGGCTACACCTTC; CDR3aa: CAWIHDRVYYGYTF
j_gene: TRBJ1-6; v_gene: TRBV28; len: 11; d_gene: NA; abundance: NA; CDR3nt: TGTGCCAGCAGTTTAAACCCACCCCTCCACTTT; CDR3aa: CASSLNPPLHF
j_gene: TRBJ2-3; v_gene: TRBV9; len: 14; d_gene: TRBD1; abundance: once; CDR3nt: TGTGCCAGCAGCGGTACAGGGGGCCGAGATACGCAGTATTTT; CDR3aa: CASSGTGGRDTQYF
j_gene: TRBJ1-2; v_gene: TRBV7-9; len: 13; d_gene: TRBD1; abundance: NA; CDR3nt: TGTGCCAGCAGCTCGGACAGGGATTATGGCTACACCTTC; CDR3aa: CASSSDRDYGYTF
j_gene: TRBJ1-4; v_gene: TRBV6-5; len: 15; d_gene: NA; abundance: NA; CDR3nt: TGTGCCAGCAGTTATTTAGGGGAATCTAATGAAAAACTGTTTTTT; CDR3aa: CASSYLGESNEKLFF
j_gene: TRBJ2-7; v_gene: TRBV6-6; len: 16; d_gene: TRBD1; abundance: NA; CDR3nt: TGTGCCAGCAGTTACTCGACCGGGACAGGGGTCCACGAGCAGTACTTC; CDR3aa: CASSYSTGTGVHEQYF
j_gene: TRBJ1-1; v_gene: TRBV6-5; len: 14; d_gene: TRBD1; abundance: NA; CDR3nt: TGTGCCAGCAGTTCTGGACAGGGGGGGTCTGAAGCTTTCTTT; CDR3aa: CASSSGQGGSEAFF
j_gene: TRBJ1-1; v_gene: TRBV13; len: 18; d_gene: TRBD1; abundance: few; CDR3nt: TGTGCCAGCGCGGACCGCACTGACAGGGCCCTGTTGAACACTGAAGCTTTCTTT; CDR3aa: CASADRTDRALLNTEAFF
j_gene: TRBJ1-2; v_gene: TRBV27; len: 16; d_gene: NA; abundance: NA; CDR3nt: TGTGCCAGCAGTTTATACCCGCAGGGCGAGTCTTATGGCTACACCTTC; CDR3aa: CASSLYPQGESYGYTF
j_gene: TRBJ1-1; v_gene: TRBV5-1; len: 14; d_gene: NA; abundance: NA; CDR3nt: TGCGCCAGCAGCTTGGGGGACGGCAACACTGAAGCTTTCTTT; CDR3aa: CASSLGDGNTEAFF
j_gene: TRBJ2-7; v_gene: TRBV6-5; len: 13; d_gene: NA; abundance: NA; CDR3nt: TGTGCCAGCAGAGGGCAGTTAGGCTACGAGCAGTACTTC; CDR3aa: CASRGQLGYEQYF